This T cell receptor (beta chain) appears in the sequencing data of a study of CD8 T cells in Susac syndrome. Sequencing of TCR beta covered CD8+ and CD4+ T cells obtained from blood. TEMRA cells were enriched by FACS, while CD8+ and CD4+ T cells were obtained through a negative isolation that was performed magnetically. cDNA came from approximately 0.5 to 1 ug RNA primed by random hexamers. The TCR beta CDR3 was amplified by immunoSEQ multiplex PCR across 54 Vbeta, 13 Jbeta. Each CDR3 protein is one row after TCRdb ran MiXCR on the immunoSEQ multiplex PCR reads. The sample has just over 300,000 distinct CDR3 sequences, just over 90% seen once. The germline gives CDR1 LNHDA, CDR2 SQIVND (reference sequence). V lost 3 bases and J 1 base, leaving 9 bases between the germline ends. The CDR3 has 14 residues.

The chain couples TRBV19 to TRBJ2-5; D is ambiguous. The clonotype comes from a human donor with multiple sclerosis. The sequenced sample consisted of CD4+ T cells from PBMCs. The CDR3 sequence: CASSILNRQETQYF. As DNA, the CDR3 is TGTGCCAGTAGTATTCTAAACCGCCAAGAGACCCAGTACTTC.